This TCR beta chain was sequenced during a study of Graves' ophthalmopathy and Graves' hyperthyroidism. Study results and caveats: Most thyroid-expanded clonotypes exceeding 0.001 frequency were also found in blood.

Trimming took 1 base from V and 1 from J, leaving 10 bases between them. Germline CDR1 is SGHTA and CDR2 is FQGNSA. CDR3 length equals 15 residues. Within the sample, this clonotype is medium-sized. The antigen is unknown. The hyperthyroidism patients had a new diagnosis of under 2 months' duration and were aged 18 to 65. Pregnant or lactating patients and those with other autoimmune diseases or uncontrolled infections were excluded. For repertoire sequencing, the TCR beta CDR3 regions were amplified from RNA transcripts. After a first-round RT-PCR with HTBI primers, a second-round multiplex PCR was run. TCRdb processed the multiplex PCR reads anew with MiXCR; each CDR3 protein has one entry. The sample records under 20,000 distinct CDR3 sequences, about half being singletons.

This TCR was sampled from a woman aged 40 to 49 with stable Graves' hyperthyroidism. Sequencing was done on a sample of peripheral blood. The chain recombines TRBV7-2 with TRBJ1-1, with D uncertain. CDR3 loop: CASSLGTQGNTEAFF. In DNA form, the CDR3 reads TGTGCCAGCAGCTTAGGGACTCAAGGGAACACTGAAGCTTTCTTT.